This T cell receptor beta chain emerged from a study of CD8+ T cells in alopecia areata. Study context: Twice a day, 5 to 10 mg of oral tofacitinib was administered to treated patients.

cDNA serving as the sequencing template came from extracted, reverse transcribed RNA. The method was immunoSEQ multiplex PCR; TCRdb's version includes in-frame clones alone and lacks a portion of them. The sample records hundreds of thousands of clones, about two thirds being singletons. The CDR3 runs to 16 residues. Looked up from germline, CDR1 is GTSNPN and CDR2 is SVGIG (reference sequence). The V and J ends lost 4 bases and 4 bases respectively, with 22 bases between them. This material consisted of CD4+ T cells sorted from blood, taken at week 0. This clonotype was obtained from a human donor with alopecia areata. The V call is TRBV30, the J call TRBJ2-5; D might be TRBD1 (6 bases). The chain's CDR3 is CAWMRSHRVVGETQYF. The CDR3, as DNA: TGTGCCTGGATGAGGTCCCACAGGGTCGTGGGAGAGACCCAGTACTTC.